This T cell receptor beta chain was obtained from a study of regulatory and conventional T cells in RAG deficiency. This clone has a handful of counts. Its matching antigen is unknown. Study results and limitations: Control T-cell subsets had markedly higher Shannon entropy and lower Simpson indices than RAG-deficient patients.

Sequencing used immunoSEQ multiplex PCR; TCRdb keeps in-frame clones, though not all of them. Of roughly 30,000 clones in the sample, 90% to 97% are singletons; the top ten hold 0.35%. Genomic DNA came from blood conventional CD4+ T cells gated CD25-low CD127-high. Germline assignment: CDR1 SGHNT and CDR2 YYREEE (reference sequence). Between the trimmed V and J ends, which lost 4 bases and 0 bases, there was a span of 17 bases. The CDR3 covers 17 residues. This sample was shared with a second study, whose subject was regulatory T cells. That report notes: Amplification used 52 TRBV primers and 13 TRBJ primers.

The sample taken for sequencing was CD25- CD4+ T cells sorted from blood. The rearrangement joins TRBV5-4 to TRBJ1-3; a possible D gene is TRBD1 (5 bases). The sequence came from a human donor in good health. CDR3 sequence reads: CASSKQSQGLSGNTIYF. In DNA form, the CDR3 reads TGTGCCAGCAGCAAACAATCCCAGGGCCTCTCTGGAAACACCATATATTTT.